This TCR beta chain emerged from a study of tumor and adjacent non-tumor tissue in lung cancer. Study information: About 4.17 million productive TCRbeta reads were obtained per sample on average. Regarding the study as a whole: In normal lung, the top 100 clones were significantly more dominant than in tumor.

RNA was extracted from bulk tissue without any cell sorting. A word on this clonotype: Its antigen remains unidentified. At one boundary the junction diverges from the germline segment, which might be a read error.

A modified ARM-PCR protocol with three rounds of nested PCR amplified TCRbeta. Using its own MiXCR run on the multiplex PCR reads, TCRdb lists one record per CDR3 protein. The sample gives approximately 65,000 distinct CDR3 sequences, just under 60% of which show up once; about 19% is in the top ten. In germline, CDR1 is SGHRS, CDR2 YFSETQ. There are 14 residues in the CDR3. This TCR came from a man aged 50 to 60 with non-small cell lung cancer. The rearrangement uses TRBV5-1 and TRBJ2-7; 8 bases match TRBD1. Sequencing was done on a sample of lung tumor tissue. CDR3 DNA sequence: TGCGCCAACAGCTTGAGACAGGGGTCCTACGAGCAGTACTTC. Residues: CANSLRQGSYEQYF.